This TCR beta chain was captured by sequencing in a study of CD8 T cells in Susac syndrome. General study results and limits: It was acknowledged in the study that the number of individuals who were included in its TCR sequencing and HLA analysis was relatively small.

Details on this clonotype: Its antigen is unknown.

The J segment lost 1 base and the V segment lost 5 bases, leaving 3 bases of the junction unmatched. The CDR3 runs to 14 residues. Germline V gives CDR1 LGHDT, CDR2 YNNKEL (reference sequence). Healthy donors were controls matched for age and sex. Negative isolation was used for CD8+ and CD4+ T cells and FACS enrichment for TEMRA cells. RNA, at about 0.5 to 1 ug, was reverse transcribed with random hexamers. Multiplex PCR with immunoSEQ amplified the TCR beta CDR3 across 54 Vbeta and 13 Jbeta. One entry per CDR3 protein results from TCRdb running MiXCR on the immunoSEQ multiplex PCR reads. The sample has some 120,000 distinct CDR3 sequences, nearly 95% seen once.

Sequenced sample: CD4+ T cells from PBMCs. The sequence was collected from a human donor in good health. The chain is built from TRBV3-1 and TRBJ2-5, with 8 bases matching TRBD2. Written as DNA, the CDR3 is TGTGCCAGCAGCTATCGGGGGGGCCAAGAGACCCAGTACTTC. Its translation: CASSYRGGQETQYF.